This TCR beta chain originates from a study of blood T cell repertoires in COVID-19. Recruits, aged roughly 18 to 89 years, lived in 25 or so US areas. TCRdb's table, derived via immunoSEQ multiplex PCR, lists solely in-frame clones and lacks some. The sample yields roughly 250,000 clones, 87% seen once. This receptor was obtained from a woman aged 25 to 39 with acute COVID-19. Sequenced material: PBMCs or T cells enriched from blood (not recorded which).

The CDR3 here is CASSLTRSSYEQYF. For the CDR3, the DNA is TGTGCCAGCAGCTTAACTCGTAGCTCCTACGAGCAGTACTTC. V gene TRBV7-8 combines with J gene TRBJ2-7; D is unclear. Trimming left V 2 bases short and J 0 bases short, with 8 bases between. This CDR3 comprises 14 residues. CDR1 is SGHVS, CDR2 FQNEAQ, per germline.